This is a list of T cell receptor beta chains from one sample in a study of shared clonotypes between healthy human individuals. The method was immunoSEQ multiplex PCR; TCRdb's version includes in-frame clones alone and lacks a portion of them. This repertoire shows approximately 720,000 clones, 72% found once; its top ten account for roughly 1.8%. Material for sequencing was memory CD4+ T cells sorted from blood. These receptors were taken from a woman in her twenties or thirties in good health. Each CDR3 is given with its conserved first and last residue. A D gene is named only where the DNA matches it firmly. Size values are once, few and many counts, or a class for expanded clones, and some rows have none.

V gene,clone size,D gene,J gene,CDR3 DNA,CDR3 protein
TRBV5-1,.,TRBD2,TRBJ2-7,TGCGCCAGCAGGACTAGCGCTATGTACGAGCAGTACTTC,CASRTSAMYEQYF
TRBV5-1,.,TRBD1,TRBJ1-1,TGCGCCAGCAGCCCCACAGGGGGGAGGGAAGCTTTCTTT,CASSPTGGREAFF
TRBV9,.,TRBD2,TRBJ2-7,TGTGCCAGCAGCAGTGGCGGGACTATTACCTACGAGCAGTACTTC,CASSSGGTITYEQYF
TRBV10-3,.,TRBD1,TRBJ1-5,TGTGCCACCCAGACAGGGTCGAGAAGTCAGCCCCAGCATTTT,CATQTGSRSQPQHF
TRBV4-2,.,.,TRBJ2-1,TGTGCCAGCAGCCAGAAAGCGGACCCCTACAATGAGCAGTTCTTC,CASSQKADPYNEQFF
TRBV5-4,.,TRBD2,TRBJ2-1,TGTGCCAGCAGAATACTAGCGGGATCGAACAATGAGCAGTTCTTC,CASRILAGSNNEQFF
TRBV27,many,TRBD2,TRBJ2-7,TGTGCCAGCTCCTCCTTGACGGGAGGATCCTACGAGCAGTACTTC,CASSSLTGGSYEQYF
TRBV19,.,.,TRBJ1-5,TGTGCCAGTAGTATCCAGACCCGAGTCAAGGGGCCCCAGCATTTT,CASSIQTRVKGPQHF
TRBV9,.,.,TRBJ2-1,TGTGCCAGCAGCGTACGCCCAGCGGACAATGAGCAGTTCTTC,CASSVRPADNEQFF
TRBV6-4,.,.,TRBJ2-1,TGTGCCAGCAGTGACTCCTTGAATCCCTACTACAATGAGCAGTTCTTC,CASSDSLNPYYNEQFF
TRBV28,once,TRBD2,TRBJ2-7,TGTGCCAGCAGTTTCGAGGGGAGGGGAACCTACGAGCAGTACTTC,CASSFEGRGTYEQYF
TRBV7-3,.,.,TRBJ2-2,TGTGCCAGCAGCTTAAGGCCTTACACCGGGGAGCTGTTTTTT,CASSLRPYTGELFF
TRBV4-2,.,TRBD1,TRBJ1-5,TGTGCCAGCAGCCACAGACAGGGCCCGGATCAGCCCCAGCATTTT,CASSHRQGPDQPQHF
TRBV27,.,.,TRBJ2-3,TGTGCCAGCAGCAAAACTAGTTCTACGCAGTATTTT,CASSKTSSTQYF
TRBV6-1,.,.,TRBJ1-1,TGTGCCAGCACAGGACATACGAACACTGAAGCTTTCTTT,CASTGHTNTEAFF
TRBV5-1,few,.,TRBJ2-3,TGCGCCAGCAGCTTGGCAACCACCCTCCCGGGAGATACGCAGTATTTT,CASSLATTLPGDTQYF
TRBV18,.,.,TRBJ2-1,TGTGCCAGCTCACCACCGGCCAGGTTTAATAGTGAGCAGTTCTTC,CASSPPARFNSEQFF
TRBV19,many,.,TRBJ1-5,TGTGCCAGTAGTACGGGACCCAATCAGCCCCAGCATTTT,CASSTGPNQPQHF
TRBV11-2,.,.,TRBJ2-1,TGTGCCAGCAGCTTAGCTCGGACCGGCCTCAATGAGCAGTTCTTC,CASSLARTGLNEQFF
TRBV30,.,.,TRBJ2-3,TGTGCCTGGAGGAGATCCTGGACAGATACGCAGTATTTT,CAWRRSWTDTQYF
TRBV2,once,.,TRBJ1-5,TGTGCCAGCAGTGCCGACTTGCCTAGCAATCAGCCCCAGCATTTT,CASSADLPSNQPQHF
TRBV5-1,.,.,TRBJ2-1,TGCGCCAGCAGCTACGGAAGGCAGCCACGGGGCGGTGAGCAGTTCTTC,CASSYGRQPRGGEQFF
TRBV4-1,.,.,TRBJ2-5,TGCGCCAGCAGCCAAGGGGGACGGCTACAAGAGACCCAGTACTTC,CASSQGGRLQETQYF
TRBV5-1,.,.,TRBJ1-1,TGCGCCAGCAGCCCCCGAACCGAGATAAACACTGAAGCTTTCTTT,CASSPRTEINTEAFF
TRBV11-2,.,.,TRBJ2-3,TGTGCCAGCAGCTTAGCGCCGGGCAGGGGCCGCACAGATACGCAGTATTTT,CASSLAPGRGRTDTQYF
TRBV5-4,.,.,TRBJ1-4,TGTGCCAGCAGCTTGGCCCCCCAGATCCCTGCAACTAATGAAAAACTGTTTTTT,CASSLAPQIPATNEKLFF
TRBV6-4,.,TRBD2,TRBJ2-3,TGTGCCAGCAGTTACCTAGCGGGAGGGGCTAATACGCAGTATTTT,CASSYLAGGANTQYF
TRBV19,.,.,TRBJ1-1,TGTGCCAGTAGTCTCCGGGGGGGAACCCGAATGAACACTGAAGCTTTCTTT,CASSLRGGTRMNTEAFF
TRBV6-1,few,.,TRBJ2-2,TGTGCCAGCAGTGAACCTTCCGTCTTCTCCGAATCTACCGGGGAGCTGTTTTTT,CASSEPSVFSESTGELFF
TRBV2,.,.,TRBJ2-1,TGTGCCAGCAGCAAAAAAGGGGTCAGCGCCCGGGAGCAGTTCTTC,CASSKKGVSAREQFF
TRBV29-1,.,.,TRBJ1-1,TGCAGCGTTGGCAGGGAAGAAGCTTTCTTT,CSVGREEAFF
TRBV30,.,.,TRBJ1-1,TGTGCCTGGAGTAAGTTACAGGGAATACGCACTGAAGCTTTCTTT,CAWSKLQGIRTEAFF
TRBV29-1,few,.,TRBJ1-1,TGCAGCGTTCGTTATACAGTCCTGAACACTGAAGCTTTCTTT,CSVRYTVLNTEAFF